This is a list of T cell receptor beta chains from one sample in a study of vaccination effects on CD4 cells after COVID-19. The protocol was immunoSEQ multiplex PCR, while the TCRdb copy is restricted to in-frame clones and leaves out a portion. The table includes about 20,000 clones, 70% to 80% detected once. Which antigens these TCRs recognize remains unknown. Sequencing used CD4+ T cells from PBMCs cultured with HCoV-229E spike peptides, obtained before COVID-19 vaccination. The origin of the receptors is a human donor who received a COVID-19 vaccine. CDR3s include the opening cysteine and the closing phenylalanine or tryptophan. The D gene is left open where the match is weak. Clone size is shown for a subset of rows, as once, few, many or a class of expanded clone.

clone size: NA; D gene: NA; J gene: TRBJ1-5; V gene: TRBV4-1; CDR3 DNA: TGCGCCAGCAGCCAAGGTGGGGAGATCAAGCCCCAGCATTTT; CDR3 protein: CASSQGGEIKPQHF
clone size: NA; D gene: NA; J gene: TRBJ1-5; V gene: TRBV12-3/TRBV12-4; CDR3 DNA: TGTGCCAGCAGTTTAGCGGAGAATCAGCCCCAGCATTTT; CDR3 protein: CASSLAENQPQHF
clone size: NA; D gene: NA; J gene: TRBJ1-6; V gene: TRBV6-2/TRBV6-3; CDR3 DNA: TGTGCCAGCAGTTACTATAATTCACCCCTCCACTTT; CDR3 protein: CASSYYNSPLHF
clone size: NA; D gene: NA; J gene: TRBJ1-1; V gene: TRBV19; CDR3 DNA: TGTGCCAGTAGTATAGCCGTGGGACGGTTGCACACTGAAGCTTTCTTT; CDR3 protein: CASSIAVGRLHTEAFF
clone size: NA; D gene: TRBD1; J gene: TRBJ1-1; V gene: TRBV18; CDR3 DNA: TGTGCCAGCTCACCACCGAACCCAGGGGGTATGAACACTGAAGCTTTCTTT; CDR3 protein: CASSPPNPGGMNTEAFF
clone size: NA; D gene: NA; J gene: TRBJ2-7; V gene: TRBV21-1; CDR3 DNA: TGTGCCAGCCCTGTCACGGGAAGGACGCCTCTATACGAGCAGTACTTC; CDR3 protein: CASPVTGRTPLYEQYF
clone size: NA; D gene: NA; J gene: TRBJ2-6; V gene: TRBV5-6; CDR3 DNA: TGTGCCAGCAGCTTGGCGGGTCCAGGGGCCAACGTCCTGACTTTC; CDR3 protein: CASSLAGPGANVLTF
clone size: NA; D gene: TRBD1; J gene: TRBJ1-6; V gene: TRBV6-4; CDR3 DNA: TGTGCCAGCAGTGAAGGACAGGGGGAATCACCCCTCCACTTT; CDR3 protein: CASSEGQGESPLHF
clone size: few; D gene: NA; J gene: TRBJ2-7; V gene: TRBV27; CDR3 DNA: TGTGCCAGCAGTTTGCAGGGCGGCGACGAGCAGTACTTC; CDR3 protein: CASSLQGGDEQYF
clone size: NA; D gene: NA; J gene: TRBJ2-7; V gene: TRBV5-6; CDR3 DNA: TGTGCCAGCAGCGTAAACAGGGCGGGCGAGCAGTACTTC; CDR3 protein: CASSVNRAGEQYF
clone size: few; D gene: TRBD1; J gene: TRBJ2-7; V gene: TRBV7-8; CDR3 DNA: TGTGCCAGCAGCTCCAGGACAGGCTCCTACGAGCAGTACTTC; CDR3 protein: CASSSRTGSYEQYF
clone size: NA; D gene: NA; J gene: TRBJ1-6; V gene: TRBV5-4; CDR3 DNA: TGTGCCAGCAGTCAAGACAATTCACCCCTCCACTTT; CDR3 protein: CASSQDNSPLHF
clone size: NA; D gene: TRBD1; J gene: TRBJ1-1; V gene: TRBV7-9; CDR3 DNA: TGTGCCAGCACCGGACAGGGAGTAACTGAAGCTTTCTTT; CDR3 protein: CASTGQGVTEAFF
clone size: NA; D gene: NA; J gene: TRBJ2-3; V gene: TRBV10-3; CDR3 DNA: TGTGCCATCAGTGTAGAGGGAGTTGGCACAGATACGCAGTATTTT; CDR3 protein: CAISVEGVGTDTQYF
clone size: NA; D gene: TRBD1; J gene: TRBJ1-1; V gene: TRBV2; CDR3 DNA: TGTGCCAGCAGTGGGGTCGGACAGGGGGCTAAAGAAACTGAAGCTTTCTTT; CDR3 protein: CASSGVGQGAKETEAFF
clone size: few; D gene: TRBD2; J gene: TRBJ2-1; V gene: TRBV4-1; CDR3 DNA: TGCGCCAGCAGCCAAAAATCCCTTATCTCGAGCGGGGGGGCGAAGGATGAGCAGTTCTTC; CDR3 protein: CASSQKSLISSGGAKDEQFF
clone size: NA; D gene: NA; J gene: TRBJ2-1; V gene: TRBV11-3; CDR3 DNA: TGTGCCAGCAGCTTAGTGTCAACGGAGCAGTTCTTC; CDR3 protein: CASSLVSTEQFF
clone size: NA; D gene: NA; J gene: TRBJ1-3; V gene: TRBV24-1; CDR3 DNA: TGTGCCACCAGTGATCCGGGTGGGGAACCCGGAAACACCATATATTTT; CDR3 protein: CATSDPGGEPGNTIYF
clone size: once; D gene: TRBD2; J gene: TRBJ2-1; V gene: TRBV5-8; CDR3 DNA: TGTGCCAGCAGCTTGCTAGCGGCTATCTCCTACAATGAGCAGTTCTTC; CDR3 protein: CASSLLAAISYNEQFF
clone size: once; D gene: NA; J gene: TRBJ2-2; V gene: TRBV7-9; CDR3 DNA: TGTGCCAGCAGCTTAGGGTGGGACGCCGGGGAGCTGTTTTTT; CDR3 protein: CASSLGWDAGELFF
clone size: NA; D gene: NA; J gene: TRBJ2-6; V gene: TRBV6-5; CDR3 DNA: TGTGCCAGCGTAGCAGGGTCCTCTGGGGCCAACGTCCTGACTTTC; CDR3 protein: CASVAGSSGANVLTF
clone size: NA; D gene: NA; J gene: TRBJ1-5; V gene: TRBV3-1/TRBV3-2; CDR3 DNA: TGTGCCAGCAGTCGGGTTTATAGCAATCAGCCCCAGCATTTT; CDR3 protein: CASSRVYSNQPQHF